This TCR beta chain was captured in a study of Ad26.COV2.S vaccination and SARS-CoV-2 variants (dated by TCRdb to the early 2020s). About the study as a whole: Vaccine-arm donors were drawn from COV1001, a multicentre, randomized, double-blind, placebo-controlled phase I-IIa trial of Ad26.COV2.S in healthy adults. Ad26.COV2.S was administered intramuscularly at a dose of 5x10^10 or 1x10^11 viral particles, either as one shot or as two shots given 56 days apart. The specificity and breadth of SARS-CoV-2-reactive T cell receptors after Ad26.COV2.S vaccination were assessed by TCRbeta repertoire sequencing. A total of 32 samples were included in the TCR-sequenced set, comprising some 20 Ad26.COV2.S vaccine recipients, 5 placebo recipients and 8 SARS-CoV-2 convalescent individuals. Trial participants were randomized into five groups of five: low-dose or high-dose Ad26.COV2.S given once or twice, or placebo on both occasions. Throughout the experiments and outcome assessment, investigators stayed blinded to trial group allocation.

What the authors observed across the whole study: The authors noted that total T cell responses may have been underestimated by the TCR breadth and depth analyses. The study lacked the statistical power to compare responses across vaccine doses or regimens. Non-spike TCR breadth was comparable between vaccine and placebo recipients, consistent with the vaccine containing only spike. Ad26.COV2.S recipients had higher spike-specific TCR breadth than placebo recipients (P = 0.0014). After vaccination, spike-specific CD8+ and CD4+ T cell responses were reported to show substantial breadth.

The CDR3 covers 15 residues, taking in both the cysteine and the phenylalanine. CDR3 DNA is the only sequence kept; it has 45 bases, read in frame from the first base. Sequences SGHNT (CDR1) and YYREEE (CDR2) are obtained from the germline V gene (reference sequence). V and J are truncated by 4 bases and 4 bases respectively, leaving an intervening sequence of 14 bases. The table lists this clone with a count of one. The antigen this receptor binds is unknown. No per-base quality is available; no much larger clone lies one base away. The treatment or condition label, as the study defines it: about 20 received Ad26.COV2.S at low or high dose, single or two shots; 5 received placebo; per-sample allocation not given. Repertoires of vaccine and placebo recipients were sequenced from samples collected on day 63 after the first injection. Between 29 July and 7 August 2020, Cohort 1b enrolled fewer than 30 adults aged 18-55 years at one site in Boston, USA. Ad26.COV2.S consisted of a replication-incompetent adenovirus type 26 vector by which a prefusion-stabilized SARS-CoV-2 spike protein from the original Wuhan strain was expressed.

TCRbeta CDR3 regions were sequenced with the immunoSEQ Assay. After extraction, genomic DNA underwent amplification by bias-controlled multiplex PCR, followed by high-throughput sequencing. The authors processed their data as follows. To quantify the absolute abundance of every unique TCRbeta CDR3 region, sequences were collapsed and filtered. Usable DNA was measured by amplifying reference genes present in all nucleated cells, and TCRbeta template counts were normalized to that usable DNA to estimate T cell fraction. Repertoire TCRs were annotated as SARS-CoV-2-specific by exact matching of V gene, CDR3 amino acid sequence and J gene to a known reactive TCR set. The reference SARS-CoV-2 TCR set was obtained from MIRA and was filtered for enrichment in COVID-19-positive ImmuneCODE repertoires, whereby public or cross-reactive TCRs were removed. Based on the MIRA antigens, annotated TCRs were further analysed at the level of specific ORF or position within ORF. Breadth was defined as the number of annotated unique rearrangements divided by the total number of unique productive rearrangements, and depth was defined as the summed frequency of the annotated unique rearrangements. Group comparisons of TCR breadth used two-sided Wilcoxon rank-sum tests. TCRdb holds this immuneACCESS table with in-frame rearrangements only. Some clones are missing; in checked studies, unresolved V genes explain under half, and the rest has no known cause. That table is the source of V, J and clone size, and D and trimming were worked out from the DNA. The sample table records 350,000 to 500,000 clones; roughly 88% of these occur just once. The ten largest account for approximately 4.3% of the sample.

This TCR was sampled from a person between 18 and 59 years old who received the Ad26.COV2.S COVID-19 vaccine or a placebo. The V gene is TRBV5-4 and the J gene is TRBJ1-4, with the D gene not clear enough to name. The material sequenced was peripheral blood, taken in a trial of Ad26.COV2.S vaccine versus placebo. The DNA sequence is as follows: TGTGCCAGCAGCGAGGCTGGCTCACTTAATGAAAAACTGTTTTTT. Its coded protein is CASSEAGSLNEKLFF.